The 13 T cell receptor beta chains below all came from one sample that was sequenced in a study of identical twins. TCRdb ran MiXCR on the 5' RACE reads and lists one entry per CDR3 protein. The table lists under 300,000 distinct CDR3 sequences, about 14% of them singletons, with approximately 10% in the top ten. The sample consisted of memory (CD45RO+) T cells sorted from blood. These TCRs come from a woman aged 18-29 years in good health.

The chain couples TRBV6-6 to TRBJ2-7, with D possibly being TRBD2 (5 bases). The CDR3 has 13 amino acids. Germline V gene data show CDR1 as MNHNY and CDR2 as SVGAGI (reference sequence). The V end lost 5 bases, the J end lost 3 bases, and 11 bases lay between the germline ends. The CDR3 DNA sequence: TGTGCCAGCAGTCGGGCAGACTACTACGAGCAGTACTTC. This encodes CASSRADYYEQYF.

This chain uses TRBV7-2 with TRBJ1-4; 7 bases map to TRBD1. CDR3 length: 15 amino acids. With V trimmed by 5 bases and J by 8 bases, 11 bases remained unmatched. Germline V gene lookup returns CDR1 SGHTA and CDR2 FQGNSA. DNA of the CDR3: TGTGCCAGCAGCCCCCCAGGCGGACAGGCAGAAAAACTGTTTTTT. This encodes CASSPPGGQAEKLFF.

This clonotype was seen repeatedly, ten times or more. The CDR3, as DNA: TGTGCCAGCAGCCTAGCTGTGGGGATCCGAGATACGCAGTATTTT. As protein: CASSLAVGIRDTQYF. This chain links TRBV9 with TRBJ2-3; a weak D match, TRBD2 (5 bases). CDR1 and CDR2 from the germline V gene are SGDLS and YYNGEE. The CDR3 runs 15 residues. Trimming shortened V by 4 bases and J by 5 bases, and 17 bases separated the two germline ends.

The V and J genes are TRBV12-3 or TRBV12-4 and TRBJ1-5; 8 bases are a match to TRBD1. V gave up 5 bases and J gave up 7 bases; unmatched junction bases: 16. This CDR3 is 17 amino acids long. In nucleotides, the CDR3 is TGTGCCAGCAGTCCTAGTGGGCAGGGGGCGCCGCGGCAGCCCCAGCATTTT. Protein sequence: CASSPSGQGAPRQPQHF.

A few counts support this clonotype. V and J are TRBV20-1 and TRBJ2-7; D is uncertain. The germline V gene encodes CDR1 DFQATT and CDR2 SNEGSKA (reference sequence). The CDR3 covers 11 residues. V was cut by 2 bases and J by 3 bases, with 5 bases left in between. The CDR3 coding sequence is TGCAGTGCTAGAAGGAACTACGAGCAGTACTTC. This codes for CSARRNYEQYF.

The V gene is TRBV20-1, the J gene TRBJ1-4; D unresolved. The CDR3 totals 13 residues. Germline-derived CDR1 and CDR2 are DFQATT and SNEGSKA (reference sequence). V was cut by 2 bases and J by 8 bases, with 12 bases left in between. The CDR3: CSARWTQGEKLFF. The CDR3 DNA reads TGCAGTGCTAGATGGACGCAAGGAGAAAAACTGTTTTTT.

V is TRBV12-3 or TRBV12-4 and J is TRBJ2-7; tentatively, D is TRBD1 or TRBD2 (6 bases each). Between the trimmed V and J ends, which lost 6 bases and 1 base, there was a span of 19 bases. The CDR3 runs 16 residues. Here the CDR3 DNA reads TGTGCCAGCAGCCGGGGGCGGGGAGTCCTTTCCTACGAGCAGTACTTC. Translating gives CASSRGRGVLSYEQYF.

The J gene is TRBJ2-3, the V gene TRBV20-1; tentatively, D is TRBD1 (6 bases). Germline CDR1 reads DFQATT; CDR2 reads SNEGSKA (reference sequence). This CDR3 spans 14 amino acids. V lost 3 bases, J lost 5 bases, and 15 bases lay in between. CDR3 region: CSASRDTRIDTQYF. CDR3 nucleotides: TGCAGTGCTAGCCGGGACACCCGCATAGATACGCAGTATTTT.

This chain joins TRBV13 and TRBJ1-1; D is unclear. Germline lookup yields CDR1 PRHDT and CDR2 FYEKMQ (reference sequence). The CDR3 has 12 amino acids. The V and J ends lost 2 bases and 7 bases respectively, with 8 bases between them. The CDR3 region has the DNA TGTGCCAGCAGCTTACGATACCGTGAAGCTTTCTTT. It encodes CASSLRYREAFF. Full variable domain (outside the CDR3, taken from reference TRBV13 and TRBJ1-1): AAGVIQSPRHLIKEKRETATLKCYPIPRHDTVYWYQQGPGQDPQFLISFYEKMQSDKGSIPDRFSAQQFSDYHSELNMSSLELGDSALYFCASSLRYREAFFGQGTRLTVV.

The chain combines TRBV28 with TRBJ2-5; 7 nucleotides line up with TRBD1. This CDR3 contains 17 residues. CDR1 MDHEN and CDR2 SYDVKM come from the germline V gene. V lost 3 bases and J lost 5; bases outside the gene matches: 15. For the CDR3, the DNA is TGTGCCAGCAGTTTTTACCAACCGGGACAGTTATGGGAGACCCAGTACTTC. Translation gives CASSFYQPGQLWETQYF.

The sample holds a few counts of this clonotype. A read error may produce the germline difference seen at one junction end. V gene TRBV7-9 combines with J gene TRBJ1-4; D unresolved. CDR3 length: 12 residues. CDR1 and CDR2 (germline): SEHNR, FQNEAQ (reference sequence). The CDR3 region is CASSTDGNLRIF. In DNA form, the CDR3 reads TGTGCCAGCAGCACAGACGGTAATTTACGGATTTTT.

This clonotype showed up many times. The chain couples TRBV7-2 to TRBJ1-5; D is unresolved. The V gene lost 5 bases and the J gene lost 4 bases, with 9 bases spanning the gap. Germline lookup yields CDR1 SGHTA and CDR2 FQGNSA. The CDR3 consists of 13 residues. CDR3 bases: TGTGCCAGCAGCCTTACACTAAATCAGCCCCAGCATTTT. The encoded protein is CASSLTLNQPQHF.

The V and J genes are TRBV29-1 and TRBJ1-2; unclear D gene. The CDR3 is 14 residues long. V gave up 4 bases and J gave up 2 bases, with 14 bases separating them. Germline V gives CDR1 SQVTM, CDR2 ANQGSEA. This CDR3 reads CSVVLSEANYGYTF. The CDR3 DNA sequence: TGCAGCGTTGTTCTATCCGAAGCGAACTATGGCTACACCTTC.